Listed below are T cell receptor beta chains from one sample, sequenced in a study of early T cells in non-severe SARS-CoV-2 infection. TCRdb re-analysed the 5' RACE reads in MiXCR, keeping a single row per CDR3 protein. The sample lists 50,000 to 70,000 distinct CDR3 sequences, 7% to 8% occurring once. Specimen: whole blood. These receptors were obtained from an adult who was a healthcare worker with PCR-confirmed SARS-CoV-2 infection or an uninfected control (not recorded which). Each CDR3 is given with its conserved first and last residue. The order of the fields is clone size, V gene, J gene, D gene, CDR3 DNA, CDR3 protein. The D gene is left open where the match is weak. Clone size is not always given. Where it is, it says once, few, many or a class for expanded clones.

>NA|TRBV14|TRBJ1-6|NA
TGTGCCAGCAGCCGAGACAAGGTCAATAATTCACCCCTCCACTTT
CASSRDKVNNSPLHF
>NA|TRBV2|TRBJ2-6|TRBD1
TGTGCCAGCAGTGGGACAGGGGCTTCCTCTGGGGCCAACGTCCTGACTTTC
CASSGTGASSGANVLTF
>many|TRBV18|TRBJ2-7|TRBD1
TGTGCCAGCTCAAATAGGGACAGGGGAGAATCCGAGCAGTACTTC
CASSNRDRGESEQYF
>few|TRBV5-1|TRBJ2-1|NA
TGCGCCAGCAGCTTGTTAAGGTCCTCCGAATTACCGTACAATGAGCAGTTCTTC
CASSLLRSSELPYNEQFF
>few|TRBV7-2|TRBJ1-4|NA
TGTGCCAGCAGCTGGAGGCACAATGAAAAACTGTTTTTT
CASSWRHNEKLFF
>many|TRBV20-1|TRBJ2-1|TRBD2
TGCAGTGCTAGAGATGCGACTAGCGGTTACAATGAGCAGTTCTTC
CSARDATSGYNEQFF
>many|TRBV6-6|TRBJ2-5|TRBD2
TGTGCCAGCAGTTACTCCGGGACTAGGTATCAAGAGACCCAGTACTTC
CASSYSGTRYQETQYF
>NA|TRBV5-1|TRBJ1-5|NA
TGCGCCAGCAGCCCCGGGGGCACGGTTAATCAGCCCCAGCATTTT
CASSPGGTVNQPQHF
>NA|TRBV28|TRBJ1-1|TRBD1
TGTGCCAGCAGTTTAATCAGGGGGCCAGCGGAAGCTTTCTTT
CASSLIRGPAEAFF
>NA|TRBV7-2|TRBJ2-7|NA
TGTGCCAGCACCTTAAGACATTTCTACGAGCAGTACTTC
CASTLRHFYEQYF